The 9 T cell receptor beta chains presented below share a single source sample, sequenced in a study of Ad26.COV2.S vaccination and SARS-CoV-2 variants. Sequencing used immunoSEQ multiplex PCR; TCRdb keeps in-frame clones, though not all of them. The repertoire consists of some 340,000 clones, with 86% occurring once and the leading ten covering around 1.9%. Treatment reported: some 20 received Ad26.COV2.S at low or high dose, single or two shots; roughly five received placebo; per-sample allocation not given. Specimens were obtained on day 63 following the first vaccine or placebo injection. Here the sequenced sample was peripheral blood, taken in a trial of Ad26.COV2.S vaccine versus placebo. The receptor source for this set is a person between 18 and 59 years old who received the Ad26.COV2.S COVID-19 vaccine or a placebo.

The V call is TRBV24-1, the J call TRBJ2-3; 8 bases fit TRBD2. The CDR3 covers 16 residues. V was clipped by 3 bases and J by 4 bases; unmatched bases: 8. The germline CDR1 and CDR2 sequences are KGHDR and SFDVKD. CDR3 amino acids: CATSDPGGGRADTQYF. The DNA for the CDR3 is TGTGCCACCAGTGATCCCGGCGGGGGGCGGGCAGATACGCAGTATTTT.

This chain uses TRBV27 with TRBJ2-6; D not resolved. The CDR3 is 17 residues long. Germline CDR1 is MNHEY and CDR2 is SMNVEV (reference sequence). V lost 2 bases to trimming and J lost 1 base, with 12 bases between them. The CDR3 is CASSLKLSPSGANVLTF. The CDR3 DNA reads as TGTGCCAGCAGTTTAAAACTTAGTCCATCTGGGGCCAACGTCCTGACTTTC.

This chain connects TRBV7-9 to TRBJ1-5; 7 positions agree with TRBD1. The CDR3 is 16 residues long. V shed 4 bases, J shed 1 base, and the junction held 7 bases outside the gene matches. CDR1 SEHNR and CDR2 FQNEAQ come from the germline V gene (reference sequence). The CDR3 loop is CASSSRTGPSNQPQHF. The CDR3 DNA reads as TGTGCCAGCAGCTCCCGGACAGGACCAAGCAATCAGCCCCAGCATTTT.

This rearrangement joins TRBV5-1 to TRBJ1-1, with no clear D. V lost 6 bases and J lost 0, with 12 bases in between. The germline V gene has CDR1 SGHRS and CDR2 YFSETQ. The CDR3 length is 14 residues. CDR3 sequence (DNA): TGCGCCAGCAAGAGCACCAGCCTGAACACTGAAGCTTTCTTT. Amino acid sequence: CASKSTSLNTEAFF.

A single count supports this clone. The DNA for the CDR3 is TGTGCCAGCAGTCGTAGCGGCAGCAATCAGCCCCAGCATTTT. Its protein is CASSRSGSNQPQHF. The chain links TRBV6-2 or TRBV6-3 to TRBJ1-5; D is unclear. The CDR3 runs to 14 residues. The V and J ends lost 5 bases and 1 base respectively, with 9 bases between them. CDR1 and CDR2 (germline): MNHEY, SVGEGT.

The chain couples TRBV6-2 or TRBV6-3 to TRBJ1-2; 7 bases line up with TRBD1. Trimming cost V 6 bases and J 4 bases; bases outside gene matches: 8. The germline V gene encodes CDR1 MNHEY and CDR2 SVGEGT. This CDR3 has 14 residues. The CDR3 DNA sequence: TGTGCCAGCAGCTCCCCGGGACAGACCTATGGCTACACCTTC. Its translation: CASSSPGQTYGYTF.

V and J are TRBV27 and TRBJ1-1, with D possibly TRBD1 on 5 matching bases. V gave up 5 bases and J gave up 4 bases, with 14 bases separating them. The CDR3 runs 14 residues. CDR1 MNHEY and CDR2 SMNVEV come from the germline V gene (reference sequence). The CDR3 DNA reads TGTGCCAGCAGTCGGGGCCCGGGACTCACTGAAGCTTTCTTT. Translation: CASSRGPGLTEAFF.

This clone has more than one count but fewer than ten. The genes are TRBV12-3 or TRBV12-4 and TRBJ1-1, with D hard to call. This CDR3 comprises 13 residues. Trimming shortened V by 7 bases and J by 1 base, and 10 bases separated the two germline ends. In DNA, the CDR3 is TGTGCCAGCATCAAGGTCAGGAACACTGAAGCTTTCTTT. This codes for CASIKVRNTEAFF.

This chain uses TRBV2 with TRBJ2-5; 13 bases fit TRBD2. J gave up 6 bases and V 7 bases, and 5 bases lay outside the gene matches. The CDR3 runs 14 residues. Germline values: CDR1 SNHLY, CDR2 FYNNEI. The CDR3, as DNA: TGTGCCAGCACTTTGACTAGCGGGGGGAAGACCCAGTACTTC. Translating gives CASTLTSGGKTQYF. Filled out from reference TRBV2 and TRBJ2-5, the complete variable domain reads EPEVTQTPSHQVTQMGQEVILRCVPISNHLYFYWYRQILGQKVEFLVSFYNNEISEKSEIFDDQFSVERPDGSNFTLKIRSTKLEDSAMYFCASTLTSGGKTQYFGPGTRLLVL.